The present T cell receptor beta chain was sequenced within a study of graft-versus-host responses after intestinal transplantation. With respect to this clone: Its antigen is undetermined.

Sequencing was performed with immunoSEQ multiplex PCR; in TCRdb, only in-frame clones are kept and a portion is missing. The sample carries approximately 75,000 clones, 90% recorded once. Material: unstimulated CD8+ T cells sorted from spleen or lymph node cells, obtained before transplant. This sequence was found in a human donor who was the organ donor for an intestinal transplant.

The CDR3 is CASSQATRVWETQYF. CDR3 coding DNA: TGCGCCAGCAGCCAAGCGACTAGAGTCTGGGAGACCCAGTACTTC. This rearrangement joins TRBV4-3 to TRBJ2-5; TRBD2 is a possible D gene (6 bases). The V end was cut by 1 base, the J end by 5 bases, with 14 bases between. The CDR3 covers 15 residues. Germline V gene sequence: CDR1 LGHNA, CDR2 YSLEER.